Listed here are 21 T cell receptor beta chains from one sample, sequenced in a study of post-analysis software for immune sequencing data. cDNA libraries of TCR beta carried unique molecular identifiers. TCRdb reprocessed the PCR reads via MiXCR and lists one record per CDR3 protein. The sample lists around 700,000 distinct CDR3 sequences, 59% seen once, with roughly 10% in the top ten. Broader study findings: Five or six TRBV segments were more frequent in patients than controls; TRBV5-6, TRBV5-1 and TRBV20-1 belonged to this group.

The antigens for these receptors are not known. The sample was blood. These receptors came from a girl aged 2-15 years with multiple sclerosis.

The chain combines TRBV29-1 with TRBJ2-3; D unresolved. V dropped 4 bases and J dropped 1 base, with 12 bases sitting between them. Germline V gene lookup returns CDR1 SQVTM and CDR2 ANQGSEA. The CDR3 covers 14 residues. CDR3 residues: CSVAADLRTDTQYF. In nucleotides, the CDR3 is TGCAGCGTTGCCGCGGACCTACGCACAGATACGCAGTATTTT.

This chain links TRBV29-1 with TRBJ1-1; D is unclear. The V end was cut by 5 bases, the J end by 5 bases, with 15 bases between. Germline CDR1 reads SQVTM; CDR2 reads ANQGSEA. CDR3 size: 13 residues. The CDR3 sequence: CSVRWGEGTEAFF. The CDR3 DNA reads as TGCAGCGTTAGGTGGGGAGAAGGAACTGAAGCTTTCTTT.

This clonotype appeared a few times. This chain uses TRBV6-1 with TRBJ1-5; D not certain. The V gene's germline CDR1 is MNHNS and CDR2 SASEGT. This CDR3 has 15 amino acids. V was cut by 2 bases and J by 4 bases, with 12 bases left in between. In DNA form, the CDR3 reads TGTGCCAGCAGTGAAACGAGTCAGTTAAATCAGCCCCAGCATTTT. Translation: CASSETSQLNQPQHF.

CDR3 loop: CASSPPGRGGSYNEQFF. CDR3 sequence (DNA): TGCGCCAGCAGTCCTCCTGGTAGGGGAGGGTCCTACAATGAGCAGTTCTTC. The V gene is TRBV5-1, the J gene TRBJ2-1; 7 bases fit TRBD2. Looked up from germline, CDR1 is SGHRS and CDR2 is YFSETQ. V gave up 5 bases and J gave up 1 base; unmatched junction bases: 12. There are 17 residues in the CDR3.

This sequence joins TRBV5-1 and TRBJ2-7; D is unclear. With 2 bases removed from V and 3 bases from J, the gap between germline ends came to 9 bases. Germline CDR1 is SGHRS and CDR2 is YFSETQ. CDR3 length: 13 residues. DNA of the CDR3: TGCGCCAGCAGCTTAAGTAAAGACTACGAGCAGTACTTC. Its translation is CASSLSKDYEQYF. Filled out from reference TRBV5-1 and TRBJ2-7, the complete variable domain reads KAGVTQTPRYLIKTRGQQVTLSCSPISGHRSVSWYQQTPGQGLQFLFEYFSETQRNKGNFPGRFSGRQFSNSRSEMNVSTLELGDSALYLCASSLSKDYEQYFGPGTRLTVT.

This clonotype was detected only a few times. CDR3 sequence: CASSYSGNLGGYGYTF. The CDR3 DNA follows: TGTGCCAGCAGTTACTCAGGGAATCTGGGAGGGTATGGCTACACCTTC. The V call is TRBV6-5, the J call TRBJ1-2; D gene ambiguous. Trimming removed 0 bases from V and 5 bases from J, with 16 bases in between. CDR3 size: 16 residues. Germline V CDR1 and CDR2: MNHEY, SVGAGI.

V gene TRBV4-1 combines with J gene TRBJ2-3; weak D call: TRBD2 (5 bases). Trimming took off 2 bases at V and 2 bases at J, with 11 bases between the two ends. The CDR3 runs to 15 residues. Germline V gene sequence: CDR1 MGHRA, CDR2 YSYEKL. DNA of the CDR3: TGCGCCAGCAGCCAAACAGCGGTACACACAGATACGCAGTATTTT. Protein product: CASSQTAVHTDTQYF.

The chain joins TRBV28 to TRBJ1-1, with D tentatively TRBD1 (6 bases). V was pared by 3 bases and J by 1 base, with 12 bases between. The CDR3 loop spans 15 amino acids. The germline V gene has CDR1 MDHEN and CDR2 SYDVKM. The CDR3 loop reads CASSFIGGANTEAFF. In DNA form, the CDR3 reads TGTGCCAGCAGTTTCATAGGGGGGGCGAACACTGAAGCTTTCTTT.

The genes are TRBV6-6 and TRBJ2-3, with TRBD1 matching over 9 bases. V dropped 5 bases and J dropped 4; count of bases not matched to a gene: 10. The V gene's germline CDR1 is MNHNY and CDR2 SVGAGI (reference sequence). This CDR3 spans 16 amino acids. The chain's CDR3 is CASSNRGLGIADTQYF. DNA for the CDR3: TGTGCCAGCAGTAACAGGGGGCTGGGGATAGCAGATACGCAGTATTTT.

The DNA of the CDR3 is TGTGCCAGCAGCCGGACGGGGTCTTCAAATGAGCAGTTCTTC. This translates into CASSRTGSSNEQFF. This chain connects TRBV7-3 to TRBJ2-1; D possibly corresponds to TRBD2 (5 bases). V was pared by 5 bases and J by 7 bases, with 15 bases between. The CDR3 spans 14 residues. The germline CDR1 and CDR2 sequences are SGHTA and FQGTGA.

The chain uses TRBV10-3 and TRBJ1-1, with D unresolved. The CDR3 runs 14 residues. The germline CDR1 and CDR2 sequences are ENHRY and SYGVKD. The V end lost 0 bases, the J end lost 1 base, and 6 bases lay between the germline ends. Here the CDR3 DNA reads TGTGCCATCAGTGAGTCGATCGGGAACACTGAAGCTTTCTTT. Its protein product is CAISESIGNTEAFF.

The J gene is TRBJ2-7, the V gene TRBV12-3 or TRBV12-4; D possibly corresponds to TRBD1 (6 bases). The V and J ends lost 4 bases and 3 bases respectively, with 10 bases between them. The CDR3 length is 13 residues. The CDR3 DNA reads TGTGCCAGCAGTTCCCGGGACATCTACGAGCAGTACTTC. It is translated as CASSSRDIYEQYF.

The chain employs TRBV29-1 and TRBJ2-3, with 7 bases that match TRBD1. Germline CDR1 SQVTM, CDR2 ANQGSEA. V lost 7 bases and J lost 5; bases outside the gene matches: 6. The CDR3 extends over 12 amino acids. CDR3 in DNA: TGCAGCGGGCTCCCAGGGGGAGATACGCAGTATTTT. Translated: CSGLPGGDTQYF.

The gene calls are TRBV7-6 and TRBJ2-4, with 8 bases that match TRBD2. The J call is doubtful: the DNA matches TRBJ2-7 better. This CDR3 is built from 16 residues. CDR1 is SGHVS and CDR2 is FNYEAQ in the germline V gene. Here the CDR3 reads CASSPAGGATPYEQYF. CDR3 bases: TGTGCCAGCAGCCCGGCGGGGGGAGCAACACCCTACGAGCAGTACTTC.

The chain joins TRBV20-1 to TRBJ1-5, with TRBD1 identical over 10 bases. The CDR3 is 14 amino acids. Germline-derived CDR1 and CDR2 are DFQATT and SNEGSKA (reference sequence). V gave up 3 bases and J gave up 3 bases; unmatched junction bases: 2. As DNA, the CDR3 is TGCAGTGCTAGCGGGACAGGGGACAATCAGCCCCAGCATTTT. As protein: CSASGTGDNQPQHF.

The genes are TRBV6-1 and TRBJ2-6; D gene uncertain. The CDR3 has 19 amino acids. The ends were cut back, 7 bases at V and 6 bases at J, with 28 bases in the middle. Germline V gene lookup returns CDR1 MNHNS and CDR2 SASEGT. The CDR3 region is CASKLAPLGGTLAANVLTF. CDR3 nucleotide sequence: TGTGCCAGCAAACTGGCGCCCTTGGGCGGTACTCTGGCGGCCAACGTCCTGACTTTC.

V gene TRBV6-2 or TRBV6-3 combines with J gene TRBJ2-1; 9 nucleotides agree with TRBD2. V lost 6 bases to trimming and J lost 6 bases; unmatched junction nucleotides: 3. Germline CDR1 is MNHEY and CDR2 is SVGEGT. CDR3 length: 13 residues. The CDR3 DNA reads as TGTGCCAGCAGGACGCGGGGGGGCAATGAGCAGTTCTTC. Residues: CASRTRGGNEQFF.

The chain couples TRBV12-3 or TRBV12-4 to TRBJ2-1; D is undetermined. The CDR3 is 19 residues long. V lost 4 bases and J 5 bases, leaving 27 bases between the germline ends. CDR3 loop: CASSSFPFLETLYHNEQFF. CDR3 in DNA: TGTGCCAGCAGTTCCTTCCCCTTTTTGGAGACTCTTTACCACAATGAGCAGTTCTTC.

The CDR3 here is CASRGGSSYNSPLHF. In DNA, the CDR3 is TGTGCCAGCAGGGGCGGGAGCTCCTATAATTCACCCCTCCACTTT. The chain carries TRBV9 and TRBJ1-6; D is unresolved. Trimming shortened V by 5 bases and J by 0 bases, and 9 bases separated the two germline ends. This CDR3 has 15 residues. Germline assignment: CDR1 SGDLS and CDR2 YYNGEE.

This clonotype showed up just a few times. This chain connects TRBV6-5 to TRBJ1-4, with D uncertain. The CDR3 is made up of 14 amino acids. Germline lookup yields CDR1 MNHEY and CDR2 SVGAGI. The V gene lost 8 bases and the J gene lost 4 bases, with 14 bases spanning the gap. The CDR3 protein is CASGKAADNEKLFF. DNA of the CDR3: TGTGCCAGCGGGAAGGCAGCCGATAATGAAAAACTGTTTTTT.

The V call is TRBV5-1, the J call TRBJ2-1, with TRBD1 matching over 7 bases. The CDR3 is 15 residues long. Per the germline V gene, CDR1 is SGHRS and CDR2 is YFSETQ. Trimming took 0 bases from V and 10 from J; bases not matched to a gene: 10. The DNA of the CDR3 is TGCGCCAGCAGCTTGGAAAACAGGGGCCTGGACGAGCAGTTCTTC. Translated: CASSLENRGLDEQFF.